Listed below are T cell receptor beta chains from one sample, sequenced in a study of spatial heterogeneity in lung cancer. A single record per CDR3 protein comes from TCRdb applying MiXCR to the 5' RACE reads. This table holds about 38,000 distinct CDR3 sequences, 4% to 6% found once. The source material was PBMCs, sampled at surgery. The receptor source for this set is a female donor with early-stage non-small cell lung cancer. Both conserved end residues are part of each CDR3. Fields, in order: V gene, clone size, J gene, D gene, CDR3 protein, CDR3 DNA. A D gene is named only where the DNA matches it firmly. Not every row has a clone size; where given, it reads once, few, many or a size class.

TRBV5-1,many,TRBJ2-3,TRBD2,CASSSAGSTDTQYF,TGCGCCAGCAGCTCAGCGGGGAGCACAGATACGCAGTATTTT
TRBV5-5,few,TRBJ2-2,NA,CASSLGDPGELFF,TGTGCCAGCAGCTTGGGGGACCCCGGGGAGCTGTTTTTT
TRBV12-3/TRBV12-4,few,TRBJ1-5,NA,CASRKGGIGPQHF,TGTGCCAGCAGAAAAGGGGGAATCGGGCCCCAGCATTTT
TRBV15,NA,TRBJ2-3,NA,CATSRGRNTDTQYF,TGTGCCACCAGCAGAGGACGGAACACAGATACGCAGTATTTT
TRBV7-9,NA,TRBJ1-1,TRBD1,CASSIMTGGHIEAFF,TGTGCCAGCAGCATCATGACAGGGGGCCACATTGAAGCTTTCTTT
TRBV6-2/TRBV6-3,many,TRBJ1-5,NA,CASSRALGNQPQHF,TGTGCCAGCAGCAGGGCTCTGGGGAATCAGCCCCAGCATTTT
TRBV10-2,many,TRBJ2-2,TRBD1,CASSEVQGANGELFF,TGCGCCAGCAGTGAGGTTCAGGGGGCGAACGGGGAGCTGTTTTTT
TRBV2,many,TRBJ1-1,NA,CASRSDAGTGEAFF,TGTGCCAGCAGGTCCGACGCCGGGACTGGTGAAGCTTTCTTT
TRBV11-2,many,TRBJ1-1,TRBD1,CASSLVRGDRRNTEAFF,TGTGCCAGCAGCTTAGTTAGGGGGGACAGGAGGAACACTGAAGCTTTCTTT
TRBV20-1,many,TRBJ1-1,TRBD1,CSASRDRNTEAFF,TGCAGTGCTTCCCGGGACAGGAACACTGAAGCTTTCTTT
TRBV7-8,many,TRBJ2-3,NA,CASSLIVGPSTDTQYF,TGTGCCAGCAGCTTAATCGTCGGACCTAGCACAGATACGCAGTATTTT
TRBV7-2,many,TRBJ2-7,NA,CASSPRTHEQYF,TGTGCCAGCAGCCCTCGGACCCACGAGCAGTACTTC
TRBV24-1,many,TRBJ1-2,NA,CATSHPGGPTNYGYTF,TGTGCCACCAGTCATCCCGGGGGACCTACTAACTATGGCTACACCTTC
TRBV7-2,many,TRBJ2-1,TRBD2,CASSIYNPGLAPF,TGTGCCAGCAGCATATACAACCCGGGACTAGCCCCCTTC
TRBV25-1,many,TRBJ2-3,NA,CASSEAAEITDTQYF,TGTGCCAGCAGTGAGGCGGCAGAAATAACAGATACGCAGTATTTT
TRBV6-7,many,TRBJ2-3,TRBD2,CATDPGTPTSWTDTQYF,TGTGCCACCGACCCGGGTACCCCGACTAGCTGGACAGATACGCAGTATTTT
TRBV20-1,NA,TRBJ2-3,TRBD2,CSATGLAGEFTDTQYF,TGCAGTGCCACGGGACTAGCGGGGGAGTTCACAGATACGCAGTATTTT